These 15 T cell receptor beta chains share one sample of origin, sequenced in a study of yellow fever vaccine responses in identical twins (dated by TCRdb to 2016 to 2019). Library generation was performed with RT-PCR. The sequencer listed for this sample is Illumina HiSeq 2500. In-frame beta chains were kept once TCRdb had trimmed the public reads at Q25 with fastp and called clones with MiXCR. Merged by CDR3 protein, the rows form single entries marked with the most common genes and DNA. Within this sample are about 2,500 distinct CDR3 sequences, with over 80% of them counted one time only. Clones ranked in the top ten supply roughly 3.7% of the sample. The sequences come from T cells from blood (PBMCs), unsorted or a sorted subset (not recorded which), collected before or after yellow fever vaccination (not recorded which). These receptors were collected from a woman younger than 35 who received the yellow fever vaccine. Donor details come from another sample of the same person, matched by shared clones.

V and J are TRBV3-1 and TRBJ2-7, with 9 positions matching TRBD2. The CDR3 sequence is 15 residues long. CDR1 and CDR2 (germline): LGHDT, YNNKEL (reference sequence). Trimming at V came to 2 bases and at J to 6 bases, leaving 8 bases not matched to a gene. The CDR3 region has the DNA TGTGCCAGCAGCCAACGGACTAGCGAGAACTCCGAGCAGTACTTC. It is translated as CASSQRTSENSEQYF.

V is TRBV10-1 and J is TRBJ2-2, with D possibly matching TRBD1 (5 bases). From germline, CDR1 is WNHNN and CDR2 SYGVQD (reference sequence). The ends were cut back, 3 bases at V and 3 bases at J, with 11 bases in the middle. The CDR3 sequence is 15 residues long. The CDR3 DNA follows: TGCGCCAGCAGTGATGGGCAGGGTCACACCGGGGAGCTGTTTTTT. This translates into CASSDGQGHTGELFF.

The chain is built from TRBV12-3 or TRBV12-4 and TRBJ1-5; no reliable D call. V gave up 3 bases and J gave up 0 bases, with 12 bases separating them. This CDR3 has 16 amino acids. The DNA of the CDR3 is TGTGCCAGCAGTTTTATTATCGGGTATAGCAATCAGCCCCAGCATTTT. It is translated as CASSFIIGYSNQPQHF.

The CDR3 DNA follows: TGTGCCAGCAGTCTTGGACTAGCGGGGCAAGAGACCCAGTACTTC. Its protein product is CASSLGLAGQETQYF. The gene calls are TRBV2 and TRBJ2-5; 12 nucleotides agree with TRBD2. This CDR3 is built from 15 residues. Per germline, CDR1 SNHLY and CDR2 FYNNEI. With V trimmed by 5 bases and J by 2 bases, 3 bases remained unmatched.

The CDR3 protein is CATSDPGTGSSNEQFF. The CDR3 DNA is TGTGCCACCAGTGACCCCGGGACAGGGTCAAGCAATGAGCAGTTCTTC. V gene TRBV24-1 combines with J gene TRBJ2-1; TRBD1 aligns across 9 bases. This CDR3 is built from 16 residues. The ends lost 4 bases at V and 6 bases at J; junction bases unmatched: 9. CDR1 and CDR2 (germline): KGHDR, SFDVKD.

This clonotype has just one count. The chain has TRBV13 and TRBJ2-3; perhaps TRBD2 as D (6 bases). CDR3 size: 14 residues. Trimming left V 9 bases short and J 4 bases short, with 17 bases between. Per the germline V gene, CDR1 is PRHDT and CDR2 is FYEKMQ (reference sequence). The CDR3 coding sequence is TGTGCCAGTGGTTCAAACCGGGGGTCAGATACGCAGTATTTT. This sequence encodes CASGSNRGSDTQYF.

V gene TRBV5-1 combines with J gene TRBJ2-3; tentatively, D is TRBD1 (6 bases). V was pared by 4 bases and J by 0 bases, with 12 bases between. The germline V gene has CDR1 SGHRS and CDR2 YFSETQ. The CDR3 contains 15 residues. CDR3 residues: CASSPKTGSTDTQYF. The CDR3 DNA reads TGCGCCAGCAGCCCCAAGACAGGTAGCACAGATACGCAGTATTTT.

The chain uses TRBV12-3 or TRBV12-4 and TRBJ2-5, with 11 bases fitting TRBD2. The CDR3 totals 17 residues. Trimming removed 3 bases from V and 4 bases from J; junction bases left unmatched: 10. CDR3 loop: CASSLGLAASGGETQYF. The CDR3 region has the DNA TGTGCCAGCAGTTTGGGACTAGCGGCCTCAGGGGGAGAGACCCAGTACTTC.

This chain connects TRBV7-6 to TRBJ2-5, with TRBD2 identical over 11 bases. With 3 bases clipped from V and 5 bases from J, the junction kept 5 bases outside the gene matches. This CDR3 comprises 15 residues. Germline V gene data show CDR1 as SGHVS and CDR2 as FNYEAQ. CDR3: CASSFTSGSHETQYF. CDR3 in DNA: TGTGCCAGCAGCTTTACTAGCGGGAGCCACGAGACCCAGTACTTC.

The chain uses TRBV6-1 and TRBJ2-3; 10 bases are shared with TRBD2. The CDR3 spans 15 residues. The germline V gene encodes CDR1 MNHNS and CDR2 SASEGT. The V segment lost 5 bases and the J segment 6 bases; nucleotides outside the gene matches: 8. The CDR3 is CASSTLGTSADTQYF. CDR3 in DNA: TGTGCCAGCAGTACCCTCGGGACTAGCGCCGATACGCAGTATTTT.

The chain joins TRBV7-6 to TRBJ2-1; tentatively, D is TRBD2 (6 bases). The germline CDR1 and CDR2 sequences are SGHVS and FNYEAQ. The CDR3 contains 14 residues. The germline V and J ends were trimmed by 5 bases and 6 bases, with 14 bases remaining between them. The CDR3 nucleotides read TGTGCCAGCAGCGCCGGACTAAGCCCCAATGAGCAGTTCTTC. This sequence encodes CASSAGLSPNEQFF.

In this sample, this clonotype turned up once. The chain links TRBV6-1 to TRBJ2-1; 7 nucleotides agree with TRBD2. There are 14 residues in the CDR3. Trimming took 4 bases from V and 8 from J; bases not matched to a gene: 8. Germline V gene lookup returns CDR1 MNHNS and CDR2 SASEGT. The CDR3 here is CASSGSGQADEQFF. The CDR3 nucleotides read TGTGCCAGCAGTGGTAGCGGGCAGGCGGATGAGCAGTTCTTC.

The J gene is TRBJ2-7, the V gene TRBV20-1; 7 nucleotides align to TRBD1. V lost 2 bases to trimming and J lost 4 bases; unmatched junction nucleotides: 8. Germline lookup yields CDR1 DFQATT and CDR2 SNEGSKA (reference sequence). CDR3 size: 14 residues. DNA of the CDR3: TGCAGTGCTAGACGACAGGGCACCATTTACGAGCAGTACGTC. The encoded protein is CSARRQGTIYEQYV.

The sample holds a few counts of this clonotype. The gene calls are TRBV11-3 and TRBJ2-1; D remains unclear. V was clipped by 1 base and J by 7 bases, with 5 bases between them. Looked up from germline, CDR1 is SGHNT and CDR2 is YENEEA. The CDR3 sequence is 12 residues long. CDR3 sequence (DNA): TGTGCCAGCAGCTTAGGGGAAAATGAGCAGTTCTTC. It specifies CASSLGENEQFF.

This clonotype has just a few counts. This chain links TRBV12-3 or TRBV12-4 with TRBJ2-1; TRBD2 matches 7 bases. Trimming took 3 bases from V and 8 from J; bases not matched to a gene: 4. The CDR3 extends over 13 amino acids. This CDR3 reads CASSFGREDEQFF. The CDR3, as DNA: TGTGCCAGCAGTTTCGGCCGGGAGGATGAGCAGTTCTTC.